The 8 T cell receptor beta chains reported below all come from one sample, sequenced in a study of blood T cell repertoires in COVID-19. Sequencing used immunoSEQ multiplex PCR; TCRdb keeps in-frame clones, though not all of them. The profile covers approximately 36,000 clones, with about 81% appearing a single time and under 45% taken by the ten largest. Material for sequencing was peripheral blood. These receptors came from a human donor in a cohort sampled during active or convalescent COVID-19. The donor label of this sample is uncertain.

This chain uses TRBV30 with TRBJ2-1; 7 bases match TRBD2. The CDR3 contains 16 residues. The V gene's germline CDR1 is GTSNPN and CDR2 SVGIG (reference sequence). Losses at the gene ends were 0 bases for V and 6 bases for J; bases not matched to a gene: 11. The CDR3, as DNA: TGTGCCTGGAGTGTAAGCAGCGGGACCATCTCCAATGAGCAGTTCTTC. Amino acid sequence: CAWSVSSGTISNEQFF.

The genes are TRBV18 and TRBJ1-5; D remains ambiguous. In germline, CDR1 is KGHSH, CDR2 LQKENI. Trimming took 2 bases from V and 4 from J, leaving 9 bases between them. The CDR3 extends over 14 amino acids. CDR3: CASSPASGNQPQHF. CDR3 DNA sequence: TGTGCCAGCTCACCAGCCTCAGGTAATCAGCCCCAGCATTTT. The full variable domain, rest sourced from reference TRBV18 and TRBJ1-5, is NAGVMQNPRHLVRRRGQEARLRCSPMKGHSHVYWYRQLPEEGLKFMVYLQKENIIDESGMPKERFSAEFPKEGPSILRIQQVVRGDSAAYFCASSPASGNQPQHFGDGTRLSIL.

The V gene is TRBV24-1, the J gene TRBJ2-6; D is perhaps TRBD1 (5 bases). The CDR3 extends over 15 amino acids. The ends were cut back, 5 bases at V and 2 bases at J, with 9 bases in the middle. Germline assignment: CDR1 KGHDR and CDR2 SFDVKD. The CDR3 region is CATSVGRAGANVLTF. The CDR3 DNA is TGTGCCACCAGTGTGGGCAGGGCTGGGGCCAACGTCCTGACTTTC.

The chain is built from TRBV18 and TRBJ1-5; D is uncertain. With 2 bases removed from V and 1 base from J, the gap between germline ends came to 3 bases. The CDR3 runs to 13 residues. Per the germline V gene, CDR1 is KGHSH and CDR2 is LQKENI. Here the CDR3 reads CASSPGSNQPQHF. CDR3 bases: TGTGCCAGCTCACCAGGCAGCAATCAGCCCCAGCATTTT. Drawing the rest from reference TRBV18 and TRBJ1-5, the complete variable domain is NAGVMQNPRHLVRRRGQEARLRCSPMKGHSHVYWYRQLPEEGLKFMVYLQKENIIDESGMPKERFSAEFPKEGPSILRIQQVVRGDSAAYFCASSPGSNQPQHFGDGTRLSIL.

The V and J genes are TRBV27 and TRBJ2-3, with D hard to call. V dropped 7 bases and J dropped 5 bases, with 7 bases sitting between them. Germline V lookup: CDR1 MNHEY, CDR2 SMNVEV (reference sequence). CDR3 size: 11 residues. Here the CDR3 DNA reads TGTGCCAGCACCTTCGGAGATACGCAGTATTTT. It specifies CASTFGDTQYF.

The chain combines TRBV19 with TRBJ2-7; D remains ambiguous. Between the trimmed V and J ends, which lost 4 bases and 2 bases, there was a span of 12 bases. Germline assignment: CDR1 LNHDA and CDR2 SQIVND (reference sequence). The CDR3 is 14 residues long. The CDR3 DNA reads TGTGCCAGTAGTACGAACATTGCTCCCTACGAGCAGTACTTC. The encoded protein is CASSTNIAPYEQYF.

This sequence joins TRBV18 and TRBJ1-2, with a possible D match to TRBD1 (6 bases). The CDR3 is made up of 15 amino acids. Between the trimmed V and J ends, which lost 6 bases and 0 bases, there was a span of 14 bases. Germline V lookup: CDR1 KGHSH, CDR2 LQKENI. CDR3 amino acids: CASSQDRAANYGYTF. CDR3 sequence (DNA): TGTGCCAGCTCTCAGGACAGAGCAGCTAACTATGGCTACACCTTC.

The chain links TRBV19 to TRBJ2-5; the D is unclear. This CDR3 has 14 residues. V gave up 1 base and J gave up 1 base, with 7 bases separating them. Per the germline V gene, CDR1 is LNHDA and CDR2 is SQIVND (reference sequence). The chain's CDR3 is CASSIGSAQETQYF. The CDR3 nucleotides are TGTGCCAGTAGTATAGGGAGCGCCCAAGAGACCCAGTACTTC.